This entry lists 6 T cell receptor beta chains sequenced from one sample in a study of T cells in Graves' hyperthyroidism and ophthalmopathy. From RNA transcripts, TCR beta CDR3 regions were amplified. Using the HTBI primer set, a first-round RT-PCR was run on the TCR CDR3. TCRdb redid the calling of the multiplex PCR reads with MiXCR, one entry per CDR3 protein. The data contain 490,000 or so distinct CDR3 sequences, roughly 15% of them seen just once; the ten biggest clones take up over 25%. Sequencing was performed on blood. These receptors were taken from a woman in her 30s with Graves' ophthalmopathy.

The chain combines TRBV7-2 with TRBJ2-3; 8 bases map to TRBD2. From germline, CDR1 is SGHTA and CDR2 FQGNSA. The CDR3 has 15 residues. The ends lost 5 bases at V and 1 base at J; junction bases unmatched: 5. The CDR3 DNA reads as TGTGCCAGCAGCGGGGATAGCGGGGGCACAGATACGCAGTATTTT. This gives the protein CASSGDSGGTDTQYF.

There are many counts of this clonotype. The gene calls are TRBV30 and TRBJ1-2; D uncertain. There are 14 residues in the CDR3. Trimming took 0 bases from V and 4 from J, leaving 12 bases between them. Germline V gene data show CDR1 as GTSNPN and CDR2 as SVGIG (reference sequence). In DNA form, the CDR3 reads TGTGCCTGGAGTGTCCGGAACACCTTCTATGGCTACACCTTC. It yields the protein CAWSVRNTFYGYTF.

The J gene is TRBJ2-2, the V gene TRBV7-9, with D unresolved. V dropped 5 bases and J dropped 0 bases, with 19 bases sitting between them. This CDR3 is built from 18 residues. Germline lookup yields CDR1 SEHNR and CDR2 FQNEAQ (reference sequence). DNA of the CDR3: TGTGCCAGCAGCCCAACTGGGAACGGAATCACGAACACCGGGGAGCTGTTTTTT. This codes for CASSPTGNGITNTGELFF.

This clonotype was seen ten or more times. This chain's CDR3 is CASSRDVSGGSNQPQHF. The CDR3 DNA follows: TGTGCCAGCAGCAGAGATGTGTCGGGGGGAAGCAATCAGCCCCAGCATTTT. The chain carries TRBV7-2 and TRBJ1-5, with D perhaps TRBD1 (5 bases). V dropped 5 bases and J dropped 1 base, with 18 bases sitting between them. This CDR3 is 17 amino acids long. In germline, CDR1 is SGHTA, CDR2 FQGNSA.

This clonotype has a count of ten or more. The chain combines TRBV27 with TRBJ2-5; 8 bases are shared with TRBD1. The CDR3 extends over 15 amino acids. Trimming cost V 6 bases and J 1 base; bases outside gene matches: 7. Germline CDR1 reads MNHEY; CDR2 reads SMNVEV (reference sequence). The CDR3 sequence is CASRTLGQGQETQYF. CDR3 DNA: TGTGCCAGCAGAACCTTAGGACAGGGCCAAGAGACCCAGTACTTC.

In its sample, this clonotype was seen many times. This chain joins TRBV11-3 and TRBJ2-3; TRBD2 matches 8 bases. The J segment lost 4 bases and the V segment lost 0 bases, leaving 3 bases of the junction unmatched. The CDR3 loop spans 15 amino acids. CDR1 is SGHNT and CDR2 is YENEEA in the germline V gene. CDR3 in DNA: TGTGCCAGCAGCTTAGACGGGACTAGGGCAGATACGCAGTATTTT. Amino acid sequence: CASSLDGTRADTQYF.